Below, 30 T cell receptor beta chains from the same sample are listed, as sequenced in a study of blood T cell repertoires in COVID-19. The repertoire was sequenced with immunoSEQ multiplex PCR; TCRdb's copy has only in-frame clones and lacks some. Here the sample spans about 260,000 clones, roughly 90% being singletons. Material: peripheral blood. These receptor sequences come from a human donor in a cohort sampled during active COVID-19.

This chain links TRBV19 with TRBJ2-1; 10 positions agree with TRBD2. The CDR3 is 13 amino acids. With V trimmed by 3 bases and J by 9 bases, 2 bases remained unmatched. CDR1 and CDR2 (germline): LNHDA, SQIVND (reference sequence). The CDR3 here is CASSIGLAAEQFF. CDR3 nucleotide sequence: TGTGCCAGTAGTATTGGACTAGCGGCTGAGCAGTTCTTC.

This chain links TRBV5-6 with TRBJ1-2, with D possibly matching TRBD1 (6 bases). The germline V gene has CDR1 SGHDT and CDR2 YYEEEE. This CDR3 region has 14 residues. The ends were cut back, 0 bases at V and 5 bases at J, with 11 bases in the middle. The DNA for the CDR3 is TGTGCCAGCAGCTTGGACCCCAGGGGATATGGCTACACCTTC. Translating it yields CASSLDPRGYGYTF.

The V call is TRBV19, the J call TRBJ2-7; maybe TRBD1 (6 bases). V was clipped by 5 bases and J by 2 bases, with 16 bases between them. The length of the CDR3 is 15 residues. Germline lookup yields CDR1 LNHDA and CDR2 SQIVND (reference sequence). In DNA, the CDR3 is TGTGCCAGTAGTCCCCGGGACACCAAAACCTACGAGCAGTACTTC. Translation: CASSPRDTKTYEQYF.

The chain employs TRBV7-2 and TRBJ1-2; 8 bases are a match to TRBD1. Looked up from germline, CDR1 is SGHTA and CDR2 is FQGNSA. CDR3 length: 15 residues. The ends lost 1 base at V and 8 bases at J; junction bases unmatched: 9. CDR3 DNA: TGTGCCAGCAGCTTAGTTAGGCAGGGGGCGGACGGCTACACCTTC. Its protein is CASSLVRQGADGYTF.

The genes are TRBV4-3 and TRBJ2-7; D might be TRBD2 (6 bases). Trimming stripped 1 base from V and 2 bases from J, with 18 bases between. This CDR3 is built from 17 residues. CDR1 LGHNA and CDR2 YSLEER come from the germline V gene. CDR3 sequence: CASSQARAGDSAYEQYF. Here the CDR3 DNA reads TGCGCCAGCAGCCAAGCCCGAGCGGGTGACAGCGCCTACGAGCAGTACTTC.

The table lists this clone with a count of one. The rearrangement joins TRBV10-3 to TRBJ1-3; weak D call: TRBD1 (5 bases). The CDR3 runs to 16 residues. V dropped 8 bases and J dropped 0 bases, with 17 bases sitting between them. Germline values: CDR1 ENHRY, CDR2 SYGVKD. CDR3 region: CAIGAGSSFSGNTIYF. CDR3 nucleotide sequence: TGTGCCATCGGCGCAGGGTCAAGTTTCTCTGGAAACACCATATATTTT.

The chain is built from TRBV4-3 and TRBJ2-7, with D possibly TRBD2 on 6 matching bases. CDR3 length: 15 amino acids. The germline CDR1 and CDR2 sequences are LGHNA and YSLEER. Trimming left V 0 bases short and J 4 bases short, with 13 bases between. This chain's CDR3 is CASSQDTGDPYEQYF. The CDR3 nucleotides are TGCGCCAGCAGCCAAGATACGGGGGACCCTTACGAGCAGTACTTC.

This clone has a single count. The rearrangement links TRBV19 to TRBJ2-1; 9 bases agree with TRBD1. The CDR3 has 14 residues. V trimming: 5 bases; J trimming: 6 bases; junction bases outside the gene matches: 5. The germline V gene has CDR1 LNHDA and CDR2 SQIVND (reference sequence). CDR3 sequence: CASSPRQGVNEQFF. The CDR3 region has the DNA TGTGCCAGTAGTCCGCGACAGGGGGTCAATGAGCAGTTCTTC. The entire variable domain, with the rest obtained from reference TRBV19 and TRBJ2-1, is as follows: DGGITQSPKYLFRKEGQNVTLSCEQNLNHDAMYWYRQDPGQGLRLIYYSQIVNDFQKGDIAEGYSVSREKKESFPLTVTSAQKNPTAFYLCASSPRQGVNEQFFGPGTRLTVL.

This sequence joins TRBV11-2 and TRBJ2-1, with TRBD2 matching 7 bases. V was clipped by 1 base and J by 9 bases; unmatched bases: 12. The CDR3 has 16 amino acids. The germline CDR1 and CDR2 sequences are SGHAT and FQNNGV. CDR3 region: CASSLVVRETLPEQFF. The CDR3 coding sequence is TGTGCCAGCAGCTTAGTAGTGCGGGAGACTCTCCCTGAGCAGTTCTTC.

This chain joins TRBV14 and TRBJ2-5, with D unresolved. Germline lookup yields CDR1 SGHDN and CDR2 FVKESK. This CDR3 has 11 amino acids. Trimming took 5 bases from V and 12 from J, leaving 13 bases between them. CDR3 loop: CASSSQVVKYF. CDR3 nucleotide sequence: TGTGCCAGCAGCTCTCAAGTAGTGAAGTACTTC.

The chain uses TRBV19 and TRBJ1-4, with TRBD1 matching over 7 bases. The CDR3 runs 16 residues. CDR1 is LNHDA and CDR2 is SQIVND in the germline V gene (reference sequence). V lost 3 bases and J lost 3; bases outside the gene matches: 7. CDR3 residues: CASSILETGPNEKLFF. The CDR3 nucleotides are TGTGCCAGTAGTATCTTGGAGACAGGGCCTAATGAAAAACTGTTTTTT.

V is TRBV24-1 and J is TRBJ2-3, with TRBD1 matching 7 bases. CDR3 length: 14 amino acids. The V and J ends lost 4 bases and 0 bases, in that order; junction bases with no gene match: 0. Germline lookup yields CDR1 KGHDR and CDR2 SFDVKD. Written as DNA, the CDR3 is TGTGCCACCAGTGAGACAGGGAGCACAGATACGCAGTATTTT. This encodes CATSETGSTDTQYF.

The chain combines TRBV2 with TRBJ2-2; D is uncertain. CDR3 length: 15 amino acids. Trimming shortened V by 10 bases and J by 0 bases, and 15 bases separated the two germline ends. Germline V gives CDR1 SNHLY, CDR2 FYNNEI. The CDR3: CATAFGWPNTGELFF. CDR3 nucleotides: TGTGCCACGGCCTTCGGGTGGCCGAACACCGGGGAGCTGTTTTTT.

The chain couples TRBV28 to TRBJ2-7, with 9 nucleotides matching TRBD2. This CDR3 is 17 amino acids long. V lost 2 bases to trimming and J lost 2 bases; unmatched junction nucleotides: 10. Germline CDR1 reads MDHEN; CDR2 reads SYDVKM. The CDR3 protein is CASSLPLAGLIPYEQYF. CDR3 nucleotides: TGTGCCAGCAGTTTACCACTAGCGGGCCTTATCCCCTACGAGCAGTACTTC.

The CDR3 DNA sequence: TGTGCCTGGAGTGTACGTTATTCTGAGCTTCCAGATACGCAGTATTTT. Its protein is CAWSVRYSELPDTQYF. The chain combines TRBV30 with TRBJ2-3, with unresolved D. V shed 0 bases and J shed 4 bases, with 17 bases lying between them. Germline CDR1 reads GTSNPN; CDR2 reads SVGIG (reference sequence). This CDR3 contains 16 residues.

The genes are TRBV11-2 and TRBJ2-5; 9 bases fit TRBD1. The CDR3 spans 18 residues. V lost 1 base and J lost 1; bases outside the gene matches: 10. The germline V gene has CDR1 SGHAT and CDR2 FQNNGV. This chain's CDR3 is CASSLGLSGTGPQETQYF. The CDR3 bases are TGTGCCAGCAGCTTAGGTCTTTCGGGGACAGGGCCCCAAGAGACCCAGTACTTC.

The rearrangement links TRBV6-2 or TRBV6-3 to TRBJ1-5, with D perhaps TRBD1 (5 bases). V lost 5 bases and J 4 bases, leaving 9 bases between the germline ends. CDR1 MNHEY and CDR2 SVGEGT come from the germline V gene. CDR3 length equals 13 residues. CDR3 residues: CASSLQANQPQHF. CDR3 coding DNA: TGTGCCAGCAGTCTACAGGCAAATCAGCCCCAGCATTTT.

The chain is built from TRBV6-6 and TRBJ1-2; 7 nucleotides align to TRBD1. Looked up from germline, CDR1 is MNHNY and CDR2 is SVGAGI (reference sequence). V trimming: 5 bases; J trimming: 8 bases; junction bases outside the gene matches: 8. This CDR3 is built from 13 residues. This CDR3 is CASSQTGTVGYTF. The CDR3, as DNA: TGTGCCAGCAGTCAGACCGGGACAGTCGGCTACACCTTC.

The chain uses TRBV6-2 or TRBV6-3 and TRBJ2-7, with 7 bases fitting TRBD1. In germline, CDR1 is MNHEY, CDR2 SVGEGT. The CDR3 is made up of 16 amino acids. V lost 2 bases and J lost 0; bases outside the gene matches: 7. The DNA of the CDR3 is TGTGCCAGCAGTTACCTCCGACAGGGTAGCTCCTACGAGCAGTACTTC. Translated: CASSYLRQGSSYEQYF.

The CDR3 DNA reads TGTGCCAGCAGCCAAGATAGGGGGATTTCCTCGGATACGCAGTATTTT. Residues: CASSQDRGISSDTQYF. V gene TRBV3-1 (or the pseudogene TRBV3-2) combines with J gene TRBJ2-3; D possibly corresponds to TRBD1 (6 bases). CDR3 length equals 16 residues. Between the trimmed V and J ends, which lost 0 bases and 6 bases, there was a span of 16 bases. Germline values: CDR1 LGHDT, CDR2 YNNKEL (reference sequence).

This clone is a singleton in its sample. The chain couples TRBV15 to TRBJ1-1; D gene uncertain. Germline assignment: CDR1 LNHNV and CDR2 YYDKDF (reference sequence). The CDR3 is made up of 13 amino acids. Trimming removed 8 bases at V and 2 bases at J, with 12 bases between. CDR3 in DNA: TGTGCCACCTCGAGGGCAGGCAACACTGAAGCTTTCTTT. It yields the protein CATSRAGNTEAFF.

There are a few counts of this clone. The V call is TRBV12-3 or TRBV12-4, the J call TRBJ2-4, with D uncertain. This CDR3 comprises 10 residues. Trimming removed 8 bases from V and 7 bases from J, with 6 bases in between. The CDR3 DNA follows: TGTGCCAGCGCACGGAACATTCAGTACTTC. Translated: CASARNIQYF.

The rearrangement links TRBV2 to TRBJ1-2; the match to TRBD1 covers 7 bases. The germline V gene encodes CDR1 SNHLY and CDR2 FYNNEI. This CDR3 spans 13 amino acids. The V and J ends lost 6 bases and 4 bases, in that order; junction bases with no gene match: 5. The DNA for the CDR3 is TGTGCCAGCAGCGAGGGGGCCCCCTATGGCTACACCTTC. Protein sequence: CASSEGAPYGYTF.

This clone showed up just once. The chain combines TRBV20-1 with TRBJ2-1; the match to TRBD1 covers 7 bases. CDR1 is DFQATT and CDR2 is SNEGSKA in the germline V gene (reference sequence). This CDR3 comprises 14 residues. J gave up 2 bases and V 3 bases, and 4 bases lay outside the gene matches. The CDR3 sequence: CSASGTAPYNEQFF. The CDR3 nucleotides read TGCAGTGCTAGTGGGACAGCCCCCTACAATGAGCAGTTCTTC.

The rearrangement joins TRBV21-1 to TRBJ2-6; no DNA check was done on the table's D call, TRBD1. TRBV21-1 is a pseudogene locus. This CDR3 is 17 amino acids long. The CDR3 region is CASSNPDRTSGANVLTF. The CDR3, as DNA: TGTGCCAGCAGCAACCCGGACAGGACCTCTGGGGCCAACGTCCTGACTTTC.

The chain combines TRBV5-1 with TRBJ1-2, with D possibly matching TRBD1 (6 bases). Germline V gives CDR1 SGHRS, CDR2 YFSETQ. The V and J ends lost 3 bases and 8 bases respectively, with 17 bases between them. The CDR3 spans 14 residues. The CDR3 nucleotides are TGCGCCAGCAGCTCCTCTGACAGGCAGGGAGGCTACACCTTC. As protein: CASSSSDRQGGYTF. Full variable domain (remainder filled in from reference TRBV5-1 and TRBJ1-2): KAGVTQTPRYLIKTRGQQVTLSCSPISGHRSVSWYQQTPGQGLQFLFEYFSETQRNKGNFPGRFSGRQFSNSRSEMNVSTLELGDSALYLCASSSSDRQGGYTFGSGTRLTVV.

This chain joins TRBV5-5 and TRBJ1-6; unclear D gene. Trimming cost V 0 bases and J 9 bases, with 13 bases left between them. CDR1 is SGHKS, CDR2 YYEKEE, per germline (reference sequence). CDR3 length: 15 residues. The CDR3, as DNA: TGTGCCAGCAGCTTGGAGTGGGGTAGCGGTTCACCCCTCCACTTT. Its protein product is CASSLEWGSGSPLHF. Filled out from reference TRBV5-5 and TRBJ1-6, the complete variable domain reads DAGVTQSPTHLIKTRGQQVTLRCSPISGHKSVSWYQQVLGQGPQFIFQYYEKEERGRGNFPDRFSARQFPNYSSELNVNALLLGDSALYLCASSLEWGSGSPLHFGNGTRLTVT.

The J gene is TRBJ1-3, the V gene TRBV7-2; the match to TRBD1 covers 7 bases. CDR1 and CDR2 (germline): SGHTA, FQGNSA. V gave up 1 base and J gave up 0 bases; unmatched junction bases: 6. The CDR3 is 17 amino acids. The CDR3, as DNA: TGTGCCAGCAGCTTAGTCGTGGGACAGAACTCTGGAAACACCATATATTTT. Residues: CASSLVVGQNSGNTIYF.

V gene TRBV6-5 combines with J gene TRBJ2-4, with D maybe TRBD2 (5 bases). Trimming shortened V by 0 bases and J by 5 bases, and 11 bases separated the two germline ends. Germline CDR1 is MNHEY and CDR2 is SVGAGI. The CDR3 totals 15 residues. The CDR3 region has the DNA TGTGCCAGCAGTTACTCGAGCGGACCACAAAACATTCAGTACTTC. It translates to CASSYSSGPQNIQYF.

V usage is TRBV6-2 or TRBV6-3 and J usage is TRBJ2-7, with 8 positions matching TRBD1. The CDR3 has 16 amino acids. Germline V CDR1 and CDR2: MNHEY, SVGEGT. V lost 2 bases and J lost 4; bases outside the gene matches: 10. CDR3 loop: CASSYPPRQGQYEQYF. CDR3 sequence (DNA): TGTGCCAGCAGTTACCCTCCCCGACAGGGGCAATACGAGCAGTACTTC.